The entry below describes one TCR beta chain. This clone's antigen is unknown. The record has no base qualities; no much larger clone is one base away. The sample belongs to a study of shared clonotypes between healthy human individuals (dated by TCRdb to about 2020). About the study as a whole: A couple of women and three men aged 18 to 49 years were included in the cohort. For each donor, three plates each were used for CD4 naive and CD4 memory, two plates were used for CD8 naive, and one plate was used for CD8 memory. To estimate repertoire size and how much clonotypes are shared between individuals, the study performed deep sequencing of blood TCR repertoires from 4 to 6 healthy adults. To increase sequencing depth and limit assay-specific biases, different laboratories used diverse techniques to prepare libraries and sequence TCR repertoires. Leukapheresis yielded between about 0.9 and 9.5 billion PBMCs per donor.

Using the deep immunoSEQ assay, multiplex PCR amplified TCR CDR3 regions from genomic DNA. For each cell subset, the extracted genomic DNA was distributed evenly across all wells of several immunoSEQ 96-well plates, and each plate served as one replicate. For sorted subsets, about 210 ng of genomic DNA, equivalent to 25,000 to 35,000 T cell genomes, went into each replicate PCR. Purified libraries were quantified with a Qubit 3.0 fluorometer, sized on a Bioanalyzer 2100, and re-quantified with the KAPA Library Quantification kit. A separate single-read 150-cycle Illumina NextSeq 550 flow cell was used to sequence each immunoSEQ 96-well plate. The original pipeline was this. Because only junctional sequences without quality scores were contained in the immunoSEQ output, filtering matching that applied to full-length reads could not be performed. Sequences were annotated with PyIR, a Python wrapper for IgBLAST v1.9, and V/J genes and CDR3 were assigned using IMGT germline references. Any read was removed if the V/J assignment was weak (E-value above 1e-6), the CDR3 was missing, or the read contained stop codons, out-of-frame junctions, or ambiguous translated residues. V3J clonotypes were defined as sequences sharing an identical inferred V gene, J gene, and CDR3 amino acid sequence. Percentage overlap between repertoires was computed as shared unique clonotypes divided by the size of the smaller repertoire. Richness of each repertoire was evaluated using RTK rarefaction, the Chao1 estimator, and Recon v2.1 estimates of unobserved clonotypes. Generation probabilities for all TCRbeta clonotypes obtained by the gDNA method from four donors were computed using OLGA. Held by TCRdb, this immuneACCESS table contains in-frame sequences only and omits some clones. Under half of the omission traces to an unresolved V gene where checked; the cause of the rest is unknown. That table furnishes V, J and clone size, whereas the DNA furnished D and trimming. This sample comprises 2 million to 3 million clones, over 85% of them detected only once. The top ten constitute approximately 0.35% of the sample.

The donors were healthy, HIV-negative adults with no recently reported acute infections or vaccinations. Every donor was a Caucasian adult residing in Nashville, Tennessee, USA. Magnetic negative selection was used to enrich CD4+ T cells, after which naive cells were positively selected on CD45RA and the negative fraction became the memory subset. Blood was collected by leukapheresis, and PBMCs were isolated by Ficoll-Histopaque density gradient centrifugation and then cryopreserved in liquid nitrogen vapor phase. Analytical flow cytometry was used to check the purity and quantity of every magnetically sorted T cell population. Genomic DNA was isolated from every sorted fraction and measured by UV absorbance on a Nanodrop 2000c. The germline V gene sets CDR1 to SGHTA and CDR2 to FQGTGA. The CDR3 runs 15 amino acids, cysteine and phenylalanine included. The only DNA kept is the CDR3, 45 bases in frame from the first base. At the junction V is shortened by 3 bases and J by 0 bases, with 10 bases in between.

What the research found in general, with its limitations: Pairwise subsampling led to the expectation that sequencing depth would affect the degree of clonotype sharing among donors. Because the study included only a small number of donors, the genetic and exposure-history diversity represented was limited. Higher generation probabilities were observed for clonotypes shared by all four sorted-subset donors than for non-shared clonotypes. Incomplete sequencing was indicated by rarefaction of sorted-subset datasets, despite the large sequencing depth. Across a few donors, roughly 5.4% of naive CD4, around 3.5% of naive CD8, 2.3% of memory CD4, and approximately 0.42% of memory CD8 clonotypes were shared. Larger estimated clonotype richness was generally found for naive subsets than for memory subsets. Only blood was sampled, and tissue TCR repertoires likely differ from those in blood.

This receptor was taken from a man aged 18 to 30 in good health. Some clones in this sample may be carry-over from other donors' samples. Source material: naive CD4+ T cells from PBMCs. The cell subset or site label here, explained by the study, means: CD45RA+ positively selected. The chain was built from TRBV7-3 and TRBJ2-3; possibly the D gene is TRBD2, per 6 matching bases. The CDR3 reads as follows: CASSFGRLSTDTQYF. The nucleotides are TGTGCCAGCAGCTTCGGGAGACTTAGCACAGATACGCAGTATTTT. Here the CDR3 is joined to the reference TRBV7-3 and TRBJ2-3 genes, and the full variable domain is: GAGVSQTPSNKVTEKGKYVELRCDPISGHTALYWYRQSLGQGPEFLIYFQGTGAADDSGLPNDRFFAVRPEGSVSTLKIQRTERGDSAVYLCASSFGRLSTDTQYFGPGTRLTVL.